One sample yielded the 2 T cell receptor beta chains listed below, sequenced in a study of OX40 agonist ivuxolimab in advanced cancers. Produced via immunoSEQ multiplex PCR; TCRdb's table is partial and in-frame only. The sample yields fewer than 85,000 clones, nearly 90% seen once. The starting material was CD4+ or CD8+ T cells sorted from blood, obtained in a trial of the OX40 agonist ivuxolimab. These receptors were collected from an adult with an advanced solid tumor such as melanoma, head and neck, liver or kidney cancer.

There are a few counts of this clone. This chain links TRBV2 with TRBJ1-4, with TRBD1 as a possible D gene (6 bases). Germline CDR1 and CDR2: SNHLY and FYNNEI. The CDR3 spans 16 residues. V dropped 5 bases and J dropped 4 bases, with 17 bases sitting between them. CDR3 sequence (DNA): TGTGCCAGCAGTAAGGGACACCCGATGTATAATGAAAAACTGTTTTTT. This codes for CASSKGHPMYNEKLFF. Full variable domain (missing parts from reference TRBV2 and TRBJ1-4): EPEVTQTPSHQVTQMGQEVILRCVPISNHLYFYWYRQILGQKVEFLVSFYNNEISEKSEIFDDQFSVERPDGSNFTLKIRSTKLEDSAMYFCASSKGHPMYNEKLFFGSGTQLSVL.

The chain uses TRBV5-8 and TRBJ2-2; 10 bases are shared with TRBD1. Germline V gives CDR1 SGHTS, CDR2 YDEGEE. This CDR3 is built from 15 residues. With V trimmed by 4 bases and J by 6 bases, 6 bases remained unmatched. The CDR3 protein is CASSLRDRGAGELFF. CDR3 bases: TGTGCCAGCAGCCTCCGGGACAGGGGCGCCGGGGAGCTGTTTTTT.